This record looks at one TCR beta chain sequence and its context. What it binds is unknown. This record belongs to a study of T-cell memory formation after mild COVID-19. V lost 4 bases to trimming and J lost 3 bases, with 15 bases between them. Germline values: CDR1 LGHDT, CDR2 YNNKEL (reference sequence). The CDR3 loop spans 15 amino acids. The 5'RACE method, run with constant-segment primers, produced TCR alpha and TCR beta cDNA libraries (carrying sample barcodes and UMIs). MiXCR, applied by TCRdb to the 5' RACE reads, yields one record per CDR3 protein. Among 110,000 or so distinct CDR3 sequences listed, 20% to 25% were seen once. Whole-study results and caveats: Some responding clones appeared in pre-infection memory, suggesting cross-reactive memory joined. Clones that contracted from day 15 to 85 had balanced CD4/CD8; later expanders were CD4+ biased.

The V gene is TRBV3-1, the J gene TRBJ1-2, with D tentatively TRBD1 (5 bases). Sequenced material: PBMCs or a T cell subset sorted from them (not recorded which). The TCR originated in a man between 18 and 35 years old who had mild COVID-19 (a few samples of this study predate the infection). Cell type and time point are not known. This chain's CDR3 is CASSPRDVGYYGYTF. DNA for the CDR3: TGTGCCAGCAGCCCCCGGGACGTAGGATACTATGGCTACACCTTC.